Below are 31 T cell receptor beta chains sequenced from a single sample in a study of Graves' ophthalmopathy and Graves' hyperthyroidism. RNA transcripts served as template for amplifying TCR beta CDR3 sequences. First-round RT-PCR with HTBI primers preceded a second-round multiplex PCR. TCRdb analysed the multiplex PCR reads with MiXCR anew, one entry per CDR3 protein. The data hold some 1.1 million distinct CDR3 sequences, with about 38% observed a single time. Specimen: peripheral blood or thyroid tissue (not recorded which). The receptor set was obtained from an adult man with Graves' hyperthyroidism.

This clonotype was detected ten times or more. The genes are TRBV7-8 and TRBJ1-6, with D tentatively TRBD1 (5 bases). V lost 0 bases, J lost 15 bases, and 15 bases lay in between. Germline V gives CDR1 SGHVS, CDR2 FQNEAQ. This CDR3 region has 14 residues. The CDR3 DNA follows: TGTGCCAGCAGCTTAGCGGCCGTGGGGCGCCACCTCCACTTT. Amino acid sequence: CASSLAAVGRHLHF.

J is TRBJ2-1 and V is TRBV19, with 8 positions matching TRBD2. Germline V gene lookup returns CDR1 LNHDA and CDR2 SQIVND (reference sequence). The CDR3 length is 15 residues. V lost 9 bases to trimming and J lost 0 bases; unmatched junction nucleotides: 7. The CDR3 loop is CASSLGLGSYNEQFF. The CDR3 nucleotides are TGTGCCAGCAGCTTGGGACTAGGCTCCTACAATGAGCAGTTCTTC.

This clonotype has more than one count but fewer than ten. The chain is built from TRBV7-8 and TRBJ2-7; D is perhaps TRBD1 (5 bases). V lost 5 bases to trimming and J lost 0 bases, with 17 bases between them. Germline CDR1 is SGHVS and CDR2 is FQNEAQ. The CDR3 runs 16 residues. CDR3 DNA sequence: TGTGCCAGCAGCCCCCGTGGGGCTCCCAGCTCCTACGAGCAGTACTTC. It encodes CASSPRGAPSSYEQYF.

The table lists this clonotype with many counts. The chain employs TRBV25-1 and TRBJ2-6, with 8 bases aligning to TRBD1. The ends lost 4 bases at V and 2 bases at J; junction bases unmatched: 4. This CDR3 is 16 amino acids long. CDR1 is MGHDK and CDR2 is SYGVNS in the germline V gene. CDR3 in amino acids: CASSAIQGAGANVLTF. CDR3 coding DNA: TGTGCCAGCAGTGCAATACAGGGGGCTGGGGCCAACGTCCTGACTTTC.

V is TRBV14 and J is TRBJ1-3; the D is unclear. The CDR3 is 17 residues long. CDR1 SGHDN and CDR2 FVKESK come from the germline V gene. Trimming stripped 0 bases from V and 0 bases from J, with 12 bases between. CDR3 residues: CASSQDLYDHSGNTIYF. CDR3 sequence (DNA): TGTGCCAGCAGCCAAGATCTGTACGACCACTCTGGAAACACCATATATTTT.

V gene TRBV4-1 combines with J gene TRBJ1-6; D uncertain. This CDR3 region has 14 residues. Trimming cost V 1 base and J 7 bases, with 8 bases left between them. The germline V gene encodes CDR1 MGHRA and CDR2 YSYEKL. The CDR3 sequence is CASSQGPRNSPLHF. DNA of the CDR3: TGCGCCAGCAGCCAAGGGCCCCGGAATTCACCCCTCCACTTT.

As concerns this clonotype: A much larger clone lies a single base off, so this may be a read error. The chain uses TRBV2 and TRBJ1-1, with D hard to call. Germline V lookup: CDR1 SNHLY, CDR2 FYNNEI. The CDR3 is 12 amino acids. V lost 7 bases to trimming and J lost 1 base, with 7 bases between them. The CDR3 bases are TGTGCCAGCATAGAGGGGAACACTGAAGCTTTCTTT. Translating it yields CASIEGNTEAFF.

For this clonotype: This clone may be a read error of a much larger clone one base away. The gene calls are TRBV7-9 and TRBJ2-7, with 7 positions matching TRBD1. Germline CDR1 SEHNR, CDR2 FQNEAQ (reference sequence). J was trimmed by 1 base and V by 5 bases; bases with no gene match: 5. There are 14 residues in the CDR3. Written as DNA, the CDR3 is TGTGCCAGCAGCGAAACGGGACAGTCCTACGAGCAGTACTTC. Its translation: CASSETGQSYEQYF.

This clonotype was found a few times. This rearrangement joins TRBV11-2 to TRBJ2-2, with D possibly being TRBD2 (5 bases). The CDR3 extends over 16 amino acids. The V and J ends lost 1 base and 7 bases respectively, with 16 bases between them. CDR1 is SGHAT, CDR2 FQNNGV, per germline. The CDR3, as DNA: TGTGCCAGCAGCTTAGGCCAGCGGCCCGGGGACGGGGAGCTGTTTTTT. It codes for CASSLGQRPGDGELFF.

This clonotype was recorded many times. The DNA for the CDR3 is TGCAGTGCTAGAAGGGCAGGGGGCGCGTATTCACCCCTCCACTTT. Translated: CSARRAGGAYSPLHF. J is TRBJ1-6 and V is TRBV20-1; 8 bases match TRBD1. Germline V gene lookup returns CDR1 DFQATT and CDR2 SNEGSKA (reference sequence). This CDR3 spans 15 amino acids. V gave up 2 bases and J gave up 8 bases; unmatched junction bases: 8.

There are many counts of this clonotype. The chain carries TRBV25-1 and TRBJ2-7; TRBD2 agrees at 10 bases. V dropped 5 bases and J dropped 2; count of bases not matched to a gene: 3. Per the germline V gene, CDR1 is MGHDK and CDR2 is SYGVNS. The CDR3 totals 14 residues. Here the CDR3 reads CASSRTSGAYEQYF. DNA for the CDR3: TGTGCCAGCAGTAGGACTAGCGGTGCCTACGAGCAGTACTTC.

This clonotype appeared many times. This chain links TRBV20-1 with TRBJ2-5, with D unclear. Germline V CDR1 and CDR2: DFQATT, SNEGSKA (reference sequence). Deletions cut 6 bases from V and 5 bases from J, with 22 bases between. This CDR3 spans 15 amino acids. The CDR3 bases are TGCAGTGCCCGTTTCGACCAGCACGTTTGGGAGACCCAGTACTTC. Translating gives CSARFDQHVWETQYF.

Ten or more counts support this clonotype. The chain couples TRBV7-3 to TRBJ2-2; D remains ambiguous. The CDR3 runs 12 residues. Germline loops: CDR1 SGHTA, CDR2 FQGTGA. Trimming removed 2 bases at V and 6 bases at J, with 4 bases between. As DNA, the CDR3 is TGTGCCAGCAGCTTACCCCCCGGGGAGCTGTTTTTT. This translates into CASSLPPGELFF.

This clonotype was seen only a few times. This chain connects TRBV5-6 to TRBJ1-2, with D perhaps TRBD1 (5 bases). Trimming removed 0 bases at V and 5 bases at J, with 20 bases between. The CDR3 loop spans 17 amino acids. Germline V gene lookup returns CDR1 SGHDT and CDR2 YYEEEE. CDR3 protein: CASSLGPDSPGGYGYTF. CDR3 nucleotide sequence: TGTGCCAGCAGCTTGGGTCCAGACAGTCCAGGAGGGTATGGCTACACCTTC. The full variable domain, rest sourced from reference TRBV5-6 and TRBJ1-2, is DAGVTQSPTHLIKTRGQQVTLRCSPKSGHDTVSWYQQALGQGPQFIFQYYEEEERQRGNFPDRFSGHQFPNYSSELNVNALLLGDSALYLCASSLGPDSPGGYGYTFGSGTRLTVV.

In this sample, this clonotype turned up many times. The chain has TRBV4-3 and TRBJ2-5, with D unclear. CDR3 length equals 14 residues. Trimming took 1 base from V and 1 from J, leaving 7 bases between them. CDR1 is LGHNA and CDR2 is YSLEER in the germline V gene. The CDR3 DNA reads TGCGCCAGCAGCCAAGCGGGCCCCCAAGAGACCCAGTACTTC. Translated, it gives CASSQAGPQETQYF.

The table lists this clonotype with a few counts. The rearrangement joins TRBV6-5 to TRBJ2-7, with TRBD1 matching over 7 bases. The V and J ends lost 4 bases and 3 bases, in that order; junction bases with no gene match: 12. There are 16 residues in the CDR3. CDR1 and CDR2 (germline): MNHEY, SVGAGI. CDR3 bases: TGTGCCAGCAGTTTGGGGGTAGGGACAGCGAACTACGAGCAGTACTTC. Protein: CASSLGVGTANYEQYF.

This clonotype showed up just a few times. The chain carries TRBV20-1 and TRBJ1-2, with unresolved D. V lost 4 bases, J lost 8 bases, and 11 bases lay in between. CDR3 length equals 11 residues. Germline CDR1 and CDR2: DFQATT and SNEGSKA (reference sequence). DNA for the CDR3: TGCAGTGCTACAGGTACGAGGGGCTACACCTTC. Translation: CSATGTRGYTF.

This clonotype showed up just a few times. This chain connects TRBV7-6 to TRBJ2-5; the match to TRBD2 covers 10 bases. CDR1 is SGHVS, CDR2 FNYEAQ, per germline. The CDR3 has 18 amino acids. J was trimmed by 1 base and V by 1 base; bases with no gene match: 9. CDR3 bases: TGTGCCAGCAGCTTAGTTCCTAGCGGGGGAAAACGCCAAGAGACCCAGTACTTC. Its translation: CASSLVPSGGKRQETQYF.

This clonotype was counted a few times. The chain links TRBV12-3 or TRBV12-4 to TRBJ1-5; D call uncertain. CDR3 size: 14 residues. The V gene lost 6 bases and the J gene lost 7 bases, with 16 bases spanning the gap. DNA of the CDR3: TGTGCCAGCAGCCATGGCGGGCCATCCCAGCCCCAGCATTTT. It translates to CASSHGGPSQPQHF.

This clonotype was counted at least ten times. The V and J genes are TRBV5-1 and TRBJ2-7; 14 bases agree with TRBD2. The ends lost 3 bases at V and 5 bases at J; junction bases unmatched: 1. Germline CDR1 SGHRS, CDR2 YFSETQ. The CDR3 runs 14 residues. The CDR3, as DNA: TGCGCCAGCAGCTGGGGACTAGCGGGAGACGAGCAGTACTTC. This encodes CASSWGLAGDEQYF.

The CDR3 protein is CSVDRGLYGYTF. The CDR3 DNA reads as TGCAGTGTAGACAGGGGGCTCTATGGCTACACCTTC. The chain joins TRBV20-1 to TRBJ1-2; 10 bases fit TRBD1. The length of the CDR3 is 12 residues. In germline, CDR1 is DFQATT, CDR2 SNEGSKA (reference sequence). After removal of 7 bases from V and 4 bases from J, the junction contained 3 bases not matched to a gene.

This clonotype has only a few counts. This chain joins TRBV10-3 and TRBJ2-7, with TRBD1 identical over 9 bases. This CDR3 comprises 11 residues. V shed 10 bases, J shed 5 bases, and the junction held 3 bases outside the gene matches. Germline CDR1 ENHRY, CDR2 SYGVKD. The CDR3 is CARTGANEQYF. The CDR3 bases are TGTGCCAGGACAGGGGCCAACGAGCAGTACTTC.

The chain recombines TRBV29-1 with TRBJ2-2; D gene ambiguous. The CDR3 is made up of 13 amino acids. Germline values: CDR1 SQVTM, CDR2 ANQGSEA. V lost 5 bases and J 7 bases, leaving 14 bases between the germline ends. Here the CDR3 DNA reads TGCAGCGTTCTAGAAAATTGGGGCGGGGAGCTGTTTTTT. It yields the protein CSVLENWGGELFF.

On this clonotype itself: One end of the junction varies from germline; a read error may be responsible. The chain employs TRBV7-9 and TRBJ2-7, with 7 nucleotides matching TRBD1. The CDR3 extends over 14 amino acids. Looked up from germline, CDR1 is SEHNR and CDR2 is FQNEAQ (reference sequence). The chain's CDR3 is CASSSGTEVYEQYF. CDR3 DNA sequence: TGCGCCAGCAGTTCCGGGACAGAGGTCTACGAGCAGTACTTC.

CDR3 in amino acids: CSAKDRAQETQYF. In DNA, the CDR3 is TGCAGTGCCAAAGACAGGGCCCAAGAGACCCAGTACTTC. This rearrangement joins TRBV20-1 to TRBJ2-5; 7 positions match TRBD1. Germline V CDR1 and CDR2: DFQATT, SNEGSKA (reference sequence). The CDR3 totals 13 residues. With V trimmed by 6 bases and J by 1 base, 5 bases remained unmatched.

Written as DNA, the CDR3 is TGTGCCAGCAGCTTGCCCAGGGACAGGGTCTCCTATGGCTACACCTTC. Amino acid sequence: CASSLPRDRVSYGYTF. The chain employs TRBV7-9 and TRBJ1-2, with TRBD1 matching 9 bases. With 3 bases clipped from V and 4 bases from J, the junction kept 9 bases outside the gene matches. From germline, CDR1 is SEHNR and CDR2 FQNEAQ (reference sequence). The CDR3 has 16 residues.

There are many counts of this clonotype. The V gene is TRBV12-3 or TRBV12-4, the J gene TRBJ2-7; 8 bases line up with TRBD2. This CDR3 comprises 15 residues. J gave up 5 bases and V 6 bases, and 12 bases lay outside the gene matches. CDR3 sequence: CASRGGSGMRNEQYF. CDR3 sequence (DNA): TGTGCCAGCAGGGGGGGTAGCGGGATGAGGAACGAGCAGTACTTC.

In this sample, this clonotype turned up a few times. V and J are TRBV5-5 and TRBJ2-2, with no clear D. Germline assignment: CDR1 SGHKS and CDR2 YYEKEE (reference sequence). V lost 2 bases and J lost 4, with 12 bases in between. The CDR3 has 15 residues. The CDR3 reads CASSFFSSTTGELFF. Written as DNA, the CDR3 is TGTGCCAGCAGCTTTTTTAGCTCGACCACCGGGGAGCTGTTTTTT.

This clonotype has ten or more counts. The J gene is TRBJ2-5, the V gene TRBV20-1; 11 positions agree with TRBD1. Losses at the gene ends were 3 bases for V and 1 base for J; bases not matched to a gene: 7. Germline CDR1 and CDR2: DFQATT and SNEGSKA (reference sequence). This CDR3 comprises 16 residues. As DNA, the CDR3 is TGCAGTGCTAGTCCACCCGGGACAGGGGGCCAAGAGACCCAGTACTTC. Protein product: CSASPPGTGGQETQYF.

In this sample, this clonotype turned up a few times. The chain uses TRBV6-1 and TRBJ2-7, with D perhaps assigned TRBD1 or TRBD2 (6 bases each). This CDR3 contains 14 residues. The germline CDR1 and CDR2 sequences are MNHNS and SASEGT. The V end was cut by 6 bases, the J end by 0 bases, with 12 bases between. The CDR3, as DNA: TGTGCCAGCAGGAATGAGGGGGGCTCCTACGAGCAGTACTTC. This encodes CASRNEGGSYEQYF.

This clonotype was seen at least ten times. The V and J genes are TRBV9 and TRBJ1-1, with 7 bases matching TRBD1. Germline V CDR1 and CDR2: SGDLS, YYNGEE. The CDR3 extends over 14 amino acids. The V and J ends lost 0 bases and 5 bases, in that order; junction bases with no gene match: 4. The CDR3: CASSVVPGGTEAFF. The CDR3 nucleotides read TGTGCCAGCAGCGTAGTTCCAGGGGGGACTGAAGCTTTCTTT.